This note documents a single T cell receptor (beta chain) sequence. Its antigen is not identified. The CDR3 consists of 14 residues. These data are taken from a study of regulatory dendritic cells for organ transplantation. FACS sorted CD4+ or CD8+ T cells into CD45RA+ naive and CD45RO+ memory. Study-wide points: Naive T cells showed high diversity, memory cells less, memory CD8+ least.

Clones were read by immunoSEQ multiplex PCR, and TCRdb kept only the in-frame ones, dropping some. The sample shows roughly 35,000 clones, less than 90% of them seen only once. The chain combines TRBV21-1 with TRBJ2-5; the table's D gene call, TRBD2, was not cross checked with the DNA. TRBV21-1 is a pseudogene segment. The specimen sequenced was naive CD4+ T cells from blood. Stated subset: CD45RA+ naive T cells. This TCR was recovered from a human donor in good health. The CDR3 region has the DNA TGTGCCAGCAGCATACAGCGGGAGTCGAAGACCCAGTACTTC. Protein: CASSIQRESKTQYF.